This entry lists 25 T cell receptor beta chains sequenced from one sample in a study of cytomegalovirus exposure and HLA in healthy donors (dated by TCRdb to about 2017). Library creation used the immunoSEQ multiplex PCR assay. For the multiplex PCR, a mixture combining 60 forward primers for TCR Vbeta segments and 13 reverse primers for TCR Jbeta segments was used. TCRdb carries this immuneACCESS record with in-frame sequences only. Its versions omit some clonotypes, under half of them owing to an unresolved V gene in the studies checked, with the rest unexplained. Within this sample are more than 150,000 clones, with more than 80% of them counted one time only. Together, the top ten hold about 2.6% of the sample. Sequenced material: PBMCs. The source of these receptors is a woman between 50 and 59 years old in good health and CMV-seropositive.

The chain uses TRBV6-5 and TRBJ2-7; 11 bases fit TRBD1. The CDR3 runs to 13 residues. V lost 11 bases, J lost 4 bases, and 7 bases stayed unmatched. CDR1 and CDR2 (germline): MNHEY, SVGAGI. The CDR3 region is CAVSGTGGYEQYF. The CDR3 coding sequence is TGTGCCGTTTCCGGGACAGGGGGGTACGAGCAGTACTTC.

This clone was found once. The V and J genes are TRBV5-6 and TRBJ2-7, with 7 positions matching TRBD1. CDR1 and CDR2 (germline): SGHDT, YYEEEE. Trimming cost V 4 bases and J 0 bases; bases outside gene matches: 19. This CDR3 is built from 19 residues. CDR3 in amino acids: CASSHGPIVGTEDSYEQYF. DNA for the CDR3: TGTGCCAGCAGCCATGGCCCTATCGTCGGGACAGAAGACTCCTACGAGCAGTACTTC.

The chain uses TRBV5-1 and TRBJ2-7, with D tentatively TRBD1 (6 bases). This CDR3 has 13 amino acids. The V gene's germline CDR1 is SGHRS and CDR2 YFSETQ. V was cut by 4 bases and J by 3 bases, with 11 bases left in between. This CDR3 reads CASSPGTNYEQYF. The CDR3, as DNA: TGCGCCAGCAGCCCCGGGACAAACTACGAGCAGTACTTC.

A word on this clone: One junction end disagrees with the germline gene, perhaps due to a read error. J is TRBJ1-6 and V is TRBV7-8; a weak D match, TRBD1 (6 bases). Germline V CDR1 and CDR2: SGHVS, FQNEAQ. This CDR3 has 14 residues. In DNA, the CDR3 is TGTACCAGCAGCTTCGGCAGGGGACGATCACCCCTCCACTTT. Translating gives CTSSFGRGRSPLHF.

The chain has TRBV7-3 and TRBJ2-5; D might be TRBD2 (7 bases). Trimming left V 3 bases short and J 5 bases short, with 22 bases between. This CDR3 is 17 amino acids long. The V gene's germline CDR1 is SGHTA and CDR2 FQGTGA. CDR3 coding DNA: TGTGCCAGCAGCTTCTGGGGAAGAGCGGGGACACGTGAGACCCAGTACTTC. Its protein is CASSFWGRAGTRETQYF.

This chain connects TRBV7-2 to TRBJ2-7, with D uncertain. The CDR3 length is 13 residues. CDR1 and CDR2 (germline): SGHTA, FQGNSA. The V and J ends lost 0 bases and 3 bases respectively, with 6 bases between them. CDR3 DNA: TGTGCCAGCAGCTTAGCGCCTATCTACGAGCAGTACTTC. Translated: CASSLAPIYEQYF.

A few counts support this clone. The V and J genes are TRBV7-6 and TRBJ2-2; 10 positions match TRBD2. CDR3 length equals 18 residues. V shed 5 bases, J shed 2 bases, and the junction held 11 bases outside the gene matches. Germline assignment: CDR1 SGHVS and CDR2 FNYEAQ. The CDR3 DNA reads as TGTGCCAGCAGCCCCGGGTTAGCGGGGGGACCTAACACCGGGGAGCTGTTTTTT. Translating it yields CASSPGLAGGPNTGELFF.

The chain has TRBV7-3 and TRBJ2-1; 8 bases match TRBD1. Germline lookup yields CDR1 SGHTA and CDR2 FQGTGA. Losses at the gene ends were 6 bases for V and 0 bases for J; bases not matched to a gene: 4. The CDR3 is 15 amino acids. The CDR3 DNA reads as TGTGCCAGCAGGTTTGACAGGGGCTCCTACAATGAGCAGTTCTTC. This sequence encodes CASRFDRGSYNEQFF.

V is TRBV7-9 and J is TRBJ1-3, with D unclear. Between the trimmed V and J ends, which lost 5 bases and 2 bases, there was a span of 7 bases. The CDR3 contains 13 residues. The V gene's germline CDR1 is SEHNR and CDR2 FQNEAQ (reference sequence). The CDR3 coding sequence is TGTGCCAGCAGCCAACAGCCTGGAAACACCATATATTTT. This sequence encodes CASSQQPGNTIYF.

Here the CDR3 reads CASSQQVNTEAFF. Written as DNA, the CDR3 is TGTGCCAGCAGTCAACAGGTGAACACTGAAGCTTTCTTT. V gene TRBV6-5 combines with J gene TRBJ1-1; possibly TRBD1 for D (5 bases). Germline V lookup: CDR1 MNHEY, CDR2 SVGAGI. There are 13 residues in the CDR3. The V gene lost 5 bases and the J gene lost 0 bases, with 7 bases spanning the gap.

This clone was observed a single time. An end of the junction differs from the germline gene, which may be a read error. The chain links TRBV5-4 to TRBJ2-3, with 7 bases lining up with TRBD2. Per germline, CDR1 SGHNT and CDR2 YYREEE (reference sequence). CDR3 length: 14 amino acids. The CDR3 DNA is TGTGCCAGCAGATTGGGGAGGGACACAGATACGCAGTATTTT. Amino acids: CASRLGRDTDTQYF. The full variable domain, completed using reference TRBV5-4 and TRBJ2-3, is ETGVTQSPTHLIKTRGQQVTLRCSSQSGHNTVSWYQQALGQGPQFIFQYYREEENGRGNFPPRFSGLQFPNYSSELNVNALELDDSALYLCASRLGRDTDTQYFGPGTRLTVL.

The rearrangement links TRBV7-9 to TRBJ2-1; TRBD1 matches at 7 bases. The CDR3 is 13 amino acids. Germline values: CDR1 SEHNR, CDR2 FQNEAQ (reference sequence). The trim removed 4 bases at V and 9 bases at J, leaving 6 bases unmatched. The CDR3 region has the DNA TGTGCCAGCAGCTCCGACAGGGATGGTGAGCAGTTCTTC. Its translation is CASSSDRDGEQFF. The variable domain in full, with the rest retrieved from reference TRBV7-9 and TRBJ2-1, is DTGVSQNPRHKITKRGQNVTFRCDPISEHNRLYWYRQTLGQGPEFLTYFQNEAQLEKSRLLSDRFSAERPKGSFSTLEIQRTEQGDSAMYLCASSSDRDGEQFFGPGTRLTVL.

The chain has TRBV7-9 and TRBJ2-5, with TRBD2 matching 8 bases. The CDR3 has 16 residues. J lost 8 bases, V lost 3 bases, and 14 bases had no gene match. CDR1 is SEHNR, CDR2 FQNEAQ, per germline (reference sequence). The CDR3 DNA reads as TGTGCCAGCAGCTTCGGGAGGGATACAAGAGGAGATACCCAGTACTTC. It codes for CASSFGRDTRGDTQYF.

The CDR3 bases are TGTGCCAGCAGCTTAGCGGGCCGGGGGGCGGGAGAGACCCAGTACTTC. It codes for CASSLAGRGAGETQYF. The chain links TRBV7-9 to TRBJ2-5; D is possibly TRBD2 (7 bases). Deletions cut 0 bases from V and 4 bases from J, with 15 bases between. The CDR3 is 16 amino acids. Germline loops: CDR1 SEHNR, CDR2 FQNEAQ (reference sequence). Filled out from reference TRBV7-9 and TRBJ2-5, the complete variable domain reads DTGVSQNPRHKITKRGQNVTFRCDPISEHNRLYWYRQTLGQGPEFLTYFQNEAQLEKSRLLSDRFSAERPKGSFSTLEIQRTEQGDSAMYLCASSLAGRGAGETQYFGPGTRLLVL.

The chain links TRBV19 to TRBJ1-2, with 7 positions matching TRBD1. CDR3 length: 13 residues. Unmatched junction bases numbered 8, after V lost 5 bases and J lost 8 bases. Germline CDR1 LNHDA, CDR2 SQIVND (reference sequence). The CDR3 is CASSADRVDGYTF. CDR3 DNA sequence: TGTGCCAGTAGTGCAGACAGGGTGGACGGCTACACCTTC.

The gene calls are TRBV29-1 and TRBJ1-1; 11 bases fit TRBD1. CDR3 length equals 14 residues. The junction had 4 bases not matched to a gene; V was cut back by 3 bases and J by 4 bases. CDR1 and CDR2 (germline): SQVTM, ANQGSEA. Written as DNA, the CDR3 is TGCAGCGTTGAGAGGGACAGGGGGACCACTGAAGCTTTCTTT. Encoded protein: CSVERDRGTTEAFF.

The chain is built from TRBV18 and TRBJ1-1; the D is unclear. Looked up from germline, CDR1 is KGHSH and CDR2 is LQKENI. The CDR3 loop spans 16 amino acids. V was trimmed by 4 bases and J by 3 bases, leaving 18 bases between them. CDR3 bases: TGTGCCAGCTCACAACTGTTAGGAACCGGGGACACTGAAGCTTTCTTT. Protein product: CASSQLLGTGDTEAFF. The full variable domain, rest sourced from reference TRBV18 and TRBJ1-1, is NAGVMQNPRHLVRRRGQEARLRCSPMKGHSHVYWYRQLPEEGLKFMVYLQKENIIDESGMPKERFSAEFPKEGPSILRIQQVVRGDSAAYFCASSQLLGTGDTEAFFGQGTRLTVV.

J is TRBJ1-2 and V is TRBV5-1; D might be TRBD1 (5 bases). The CDR3 totals 14 residues. Trimming stripped 6 bases from V and 3 bases from J, with 15 bases between. CDR1 and CDR2 (germline): SGHRS, YFSETQ. The CDR3 spells CASNLAGLDYGYTF. The CDR3 coding sequence is TGCGCCAGCAACCTGGCAGGGTTGGACTATGGCTACACCTTC.

The chain links TRBV7-8 to TRBJ2-2; TRBD2 is a possible D gene (6 bases). The CDR3 consists of 12 residues. CDR1 and CDR2 (germline): SGHVS, FQNEAQ. Trimming cost V 5 bases and J 7 bases, with 8 bases left between them. This chain's CDR3 is CASSKGLGELFF. The CDR3 coding sequence is TGTGCCAGCAGCAAGGGACTCGGGGAGCTGTTTTTT.

The gene calls are TRBV13 and TRBJ1-1, with 10 bases lining up with TRBD1. The CDR3 loop spans 13 amino acids. Trimming took 5 bases from V and 4 from J; bases not matched to a gene: 1. Germline loops: CDR1 PRHDT, CDR2 FYEKMQ (reference sequence). The DNA of the CDR3 is TGTGCCAGCAGCAGGGACAGGGGCACTGAAGCTTTCTTT. Translating it yields CASSRDRGTEAFF.

The sample holds a few counts of this clone. The chain recombines TRBV5-8 with TRBJ1-6; the D gene is possibly TRBD1 (5 bases). The V gene lost 3 bases and the J gene lost 5 bases, with 12 bases spanning the gap. CDR3 length: 15 residues. Germline V gives CDR1 SGHTS, CDR2 YDEGEE. CDR3 bases: TGTGCCAGCAGCTCCTTGGGGGGGAATAATTCACCCCTCCACTTT. It is translated as CASSSLGGNNSPLHF.

The CDR3 DNA reads TGTGCCAGCAGTTACTCAGGACAGAGGGACGAGCAGTACTTC. The encoded protein is CASSYSGQRDEQYF. V gene TRBV6-6 combines with J gene TRBJ2-7, with D perhaps matching TRBD1 (6 bases). This CDR3 contains 14 residues. The V end lost 0 bases, the J end lost 5 bases, and 11 bases lay between the germline ends. Per the germline V gene, CDR1 is MNHNY and CDR2 is SVGAGI (reference sequence).

This clone was counted a single time. The chain is built from TRBV6-1 and TRBJ1-2; 8 nucleotides align to TRBD1. Trimming removed 5 bases from V and 4 bases from J; junction bases left unmatched: 9. The length of the CDR3 is 15 residues. Per germline, CDR1 MNHNS and CDR2 SASEGT. CDR3 bases: TGTGCCAGCAGTAGAACCGGGACAGGTATCTATGGCTACACCTTC. Its protein is CASSRTGTGIYGYTF.

The J gene is TRBJ2-7, the V gene TRBV6-6; 8 positions agree with TRBD1. Looked up from germline, CDR1 is MNHNY and CDR2 is SVGAGI (reference sequence). The CDR3 loop spans 14 amino acids. V trimming: 6 bases; J trimming: 3 bases; junction bases outside the gene matches: 7. CDR3 DNA: TGTGCCAGCAGAACAGGGGGAATGAACTACGAGCAGTACTTC. This gives the protein CASRTGGMNYEQYF.

This clone has only a few counts. The rearrangement uses TRBV14 and TRBJ2-1; D ambiguous. The ends were cut back, 1 base at V and 3 bases at J, with 10 bases in the middle. Germline V gives CDR1 SGHDN, CDR2 FVKESK. This CDR3 comprises 15 residues. CDR3 in DNA: TGTGCCAGCAGCCAAGTGGGCCCGTACTACAATGAGCAGTTCTTC. Amino acid sequence: CASSQVGPYYNEQFF.